This T cell receptor beta chain was retrieved from a study of T cell changes during pregnancy in multiple sclerosis. Method: immunoSEQ multiplex PCR; TCRdb's copy keeps in-frame clones and lacks some. Of 79,000 or so clones listed, around 90% are singletons. The CDR3 is 12 amino acids. With 7 bases removed from V and 8 bases from J, the gap between germline ends came to 14 bases. Per germline, CDR1 KGHSH and CDR2 LQKENI. This clone was recorded once. This TCR derives from a female donor in good health, enrolled as a control in a pregnancy study. The V call is TRBV18, the J call TRBJ1-2, with D hard to call. Source: peripheral blood, taken in the first trimester of pregnancy. CDR3 residues: CASWEISGGYTF. CDR3 coding DNA: TGTGCCAGCTGGGAGATATCCGGCGGCTACACCTTC.